These T cell receptor beta chains were read from a single sample in a study of T-cell memory formation after mild COVID-19. Each CDR3 protein gets one entry after TCRdb re-called the 5' RACE reads with MiXCR. The sample lists tens of thousands of distinct CDR3 sequences; over 15% were seen once. Sequenced sample: PBMCs or a T cell subset sorted from them (not recorded which). These receptors came from an adult woman who had mild COVID-19 (a few samples of this study predate the infection). Cell type and time point are not known. CDR3s include the opening cysteine and the closing phenylalanine or tryptophan. Fields, in order: V gene, D gene, J gene, clone size, CDR3 protein, CDR3 DNA. A D gene is named only where the DNA matches it firmly. Not all rows give a size; the values are once, few, many and, for expanded clones, a class.

TRBV20-1	-	TRBJ2-7	-	CSALLAYEQYF	TGCAGTGCCTTACTAGCCTACGAGCAGTACTTC
TRBV27	-	TRBJ2-2	many	CASSPVERGELFF	TGTGCCAGCAGCCCAGTGGAACGAGGGGAGCTGTTTTTT
TRBV11-2	-	TRBJ1-1	few	CASSLDLGLSTEAFF	TGTGCCAGCAGCTTAGATCTGGGCCTGAGCACTGAAGCTTTCTTT
TRBV5-5	-	TRBJ2-7	few	CASSRTLAYEQYF	TGTGCCAGCAGCAGAACTCTTGCCTACGAGCAGTACTTC
TRBV7-9	TRBD2	TRBJ2-1	few	CASRTSGRAGEQFF	TGTGCCAGCAGAACTAGCGGGAGGGCCGGTGAGCAGTTCTTC
TRBV19	-	TRBJ1-2	few	CASSMDVSGYTF	TGTGCCAGTAGTATGGACGTGTCTGGCTACACCTTC
TRBV7-9	-	TRBJ2-4	few	CASSPGSHEAKNIQYF	TGTGCCAGCAGCCCCGGGAGTCATGAGGCCAAAAACATTCAGTACTTC
TRBV5-1	-	TRBJ1-1	few	CASRKGGNTEAFF	TGCGCCAGCAGGAAGGGTGGGAACACTGAAGCTTTCTTT
TRBV7-9	-	TRBJ2-3	many	CASSLVSSTDTQYF	TGTGCCAGCAGCTTAGTCTCTAGCACAGATACGCAGTATTTT
TRBV7-6	-	TRBJ2-3	-	CASSLDNDGTQYF	TGTGCCAGCAGCTTAGATAATGATGGCACGCAGTATTTT
TRBV6-2/TRBV6-3	TRBD1	TRBJ1-2	-	CASSTLGQDFYGYTF	TGTGCCAGCAGCACTCTAGGACAGGACTTCTATGGCTACACCTTC
TRBV7-9	-	TRBJ2-5	-	CASSRETQYF	TGTGCCAGCAGCCGAGAGACCCAGTACTTC
TRBV12-3/TRBV12-4	-	TRBJ2-7	few	CASNPGKGGYEQYF	TGTGCCAGCAACCCCGGGAAGGGCGGCTACGAGCAGTACTTC